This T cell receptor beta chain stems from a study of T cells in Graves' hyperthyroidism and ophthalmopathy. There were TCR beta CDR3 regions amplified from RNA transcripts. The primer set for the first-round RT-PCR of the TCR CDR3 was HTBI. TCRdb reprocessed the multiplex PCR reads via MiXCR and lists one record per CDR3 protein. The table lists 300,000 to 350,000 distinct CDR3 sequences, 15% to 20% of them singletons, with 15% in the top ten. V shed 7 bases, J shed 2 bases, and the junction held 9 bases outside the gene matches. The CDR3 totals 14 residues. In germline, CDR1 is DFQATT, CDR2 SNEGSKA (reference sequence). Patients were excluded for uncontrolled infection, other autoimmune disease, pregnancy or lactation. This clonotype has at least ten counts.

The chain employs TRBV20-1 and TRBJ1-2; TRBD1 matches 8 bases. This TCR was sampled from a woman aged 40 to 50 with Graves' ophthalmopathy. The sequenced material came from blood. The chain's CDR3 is CSVSGQGRNYGYTF. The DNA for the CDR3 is TGCAGTGTCTCTGGACAGGGTCGAAACTATGGCTACACCTTC.